This TCR beta chain was sequenced for a study of shared clonotypes between healthy human individuals. Clones were read by immunoSEQ multiplex PCR, and TCRdb kept only the in-frame ones, dropping some. The sample comprises about 2.4 million clones, about 92% of which are singletons, and over 0.12% rests with the top ten. On this clone: Its target is not known.

The CDR3 has 12 amino acids. V was cut by 4 bases and J by 0 bases, with 6 bases left in between. Germline V lookup: CDR1 SQVTM, CDR2 ANQGSEA. General study points: The study found 4.5% to 5% of naive CD4 clonotypes shared across a handful of donors. Some clonotypes were shared by all four sorted-subset donors, while others were not shared. The non-shared ones had lower generation probabilities than the shared ones.

The chain couples TRBV29-1 to TRBJ1-2, with D hard to call. This clonotype was sampled from a man aged 18 to 30 in good health. Sequences were obtained from naive CD4+ T cells sorted from blood. As to subset: CD45RA+ positively selected. The CDR3 sequence is CSVVMANYGYTF. DNA for the CDR3: TGCAGCGTTGTAATGGCTAACTATGGCTACACCTTC.